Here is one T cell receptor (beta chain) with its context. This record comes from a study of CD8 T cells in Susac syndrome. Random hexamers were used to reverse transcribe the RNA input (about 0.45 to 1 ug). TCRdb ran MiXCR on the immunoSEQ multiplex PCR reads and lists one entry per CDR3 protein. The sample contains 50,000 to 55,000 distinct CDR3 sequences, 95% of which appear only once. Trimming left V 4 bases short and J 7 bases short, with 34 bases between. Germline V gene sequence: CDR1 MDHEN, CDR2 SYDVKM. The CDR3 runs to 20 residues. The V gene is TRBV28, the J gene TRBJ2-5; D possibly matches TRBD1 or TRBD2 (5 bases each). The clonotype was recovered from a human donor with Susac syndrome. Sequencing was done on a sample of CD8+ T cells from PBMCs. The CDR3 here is CASSSLIRTPFRVDEGTQYF. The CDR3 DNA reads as TGTGCCAGCAGTTCCCTGATTCGGACACCATTCCGGGTCGACGAGGGGACCCAGTACTTC.